The 15 T cell receptor beta chains below come from one sample, sequenced in a study of shared clonotypes between healthy human individuals. Selected positively for CCR7 and CD45RO-negative, naive CD8 cells excluded terminally differentiated effector memory CD45RA+ cells. Data came from immunoSEQ multiplex PCR; TCRdb stores just in-frame clones and leaves some out. The sample includes about 2.2 million clones, about 93% of them seen just once. Sequencing was done on a sample of naive CD8+ T cells from PBMCs. Every receptor here comes from a man between 18 and 35 years old in good health. Some clones in this sample may be carry-over from other donors' samples.

The J gene is TRBJ1-5, the V gene TRBV9, with 8 bases lining up with TRBD1. This CDR3 has 15 amino acids. J gave up 3 bases and V 2 bases, and 4 bases lay outside the gene matches. Germline V gene sequence: CDR1 SGDLS, CDR2 YYNGEE. The CDR3 is CASSVGQVPNQPQHF. The DNA for the CDR3 is TGTGCCAGCAGCGTGGGACAGGTGCCCAATCAGCCCCAGCATTTT. The whole variable domain, filled in from reference TRBV9 and TRBJ1-5, reads DSGVTQTPKHLITATGQRVTLRCSPRSGDLSVYWYQQSLDQGLQFLIQYYNGEERAKGNILERFSAQQFPDLHSELNLSSLELGDSALYFCASSVGQVPNQPQHFGDGTRLSIL.

This chain joins TRBV2 and TRBJ1-4; D ambiguous. Germline V lookup: CDR1 SNHLY, CDR2 FYNNEI. CDR3 length equals 14 residues. V lost 9 bases and J 0 bases, leaving 11 bases between the germline ends. This CDR3 is CASILYATNEKLFF. CDR3 DNA sequence: TGTGCCAGTATTCTTTATGCAACTAATGAAAAACTGTTTTTT.

This sequence joins TRBV28 and TRBJ2-7; D may match TRBD1 or TRBD2 (5 bases each). V lost 1 base to trimming and J lost 2 bases, with 9 bases between them. The CDR3 is 14 amino acids. Germline V gives CDR1 MDHEN, CDR2 SYDVKM. The CDR3 here is CASSLFGATYEQYF. In nucleotides, the CDR3 is TGTGCCAGCAGTTTATTCGGGGCCACCTACGAGCAGTACTTC.

This clone was counted between two and nine times. The chain uses TRBV30 and TRBJ1-5; a possible D gene is TRBD1 (6 bases). The germline CDR1 and CDR2 sequences are GTSNPN and SVGIG (reference sequence). The CDR3 totals 15 residues. Trimming cost V 0 bases and J 6 bases, with 15 bases left between them. In DNA form, the CDR3 reads TGTGCCTGGAGTGTACCCAAGAGGGGGGCTCAGCCCCAGCATTTT. Protein product: CAWSVPKRGAQPQHF. Combining the CDR3 with reference TRBV30 and TRBJ1-5 gives the whole variable domain SQTIHQWPATLVQPVGSPLSLECTVEGTSNPNLYWYRQAAGRGLQLLFYSVGIGQISSEVPQNLSASRPQDRQFILSSKKLLLSDSGFYLCAWSVPKRGAQPQHFGDGTRLSIL.

V is TRBV9 and J is TRBJ2-1, with 7 positions matching TRBD2. Losses at the gene ends were 3 bases for V and 2 bases for J; bases not matched to a gene: 8. Per germline, CDR1 SGDLS and CDR2 YYNGEE. The length of the CDR3 is 16 residues. The CDR3 protein is CASSAFRSGAYNEQFF. The CDR3 region has the DNA TGTGCCAGCAGCGCCTTCCGGAGCGGGGCCTACAATGAGCAGTTCTTC. Full variable domain (missing parts from reference TRBV9 and TRBJ2-1): DSGVTQTPKHLITATGQRVTLRCSPRSGDLSVYWYQQSLDQGLQFLIQYYNGEERAKGNILERFSAQQFPDLHSELNLSSLELGDSALYFCASSAFRSGAYNEQFFGPGTRLTVL.

The chain is built from TRBV11-2 and TRBJ1-1, with D uncertain. The CDR3 totals 13 residues. Trimming left V 1 base short and J 7 bases short, with 10 bases between. Germline CDR1 SGHAT, CDR2 FQNNGV. For the CDR3, the DNA is TGTGCCAGCAGCTTAGTCGTCCGGGGTGAAGCTTTCTTT. Translating it yields CASSLVVRGEAFF. The whole variable domain, filled in from reference TRBV11-2 and TRBJ1-1, reads EAGVAQSPRYKIIEKRQSVAFWCNPISGHATLYWYQQILGQGPKLLIQFQNNGVVDDSQLPKDRFSAERLKGVDSTLKIQPAKLEDSAVYLCASSLVVRGEAFFGQGTRLTVV.

The chain has TRBV6-5 and TRBJ2-7; the D is unclear. Germline V gene lookup returns CDR1 MNHEY and CDR2 SVGAGI. This CDR3 contains 14 residues. Deletions cut 6 bases from V and 5 bases from J, with 17 bases between. Here the CDR3 reads CASRAHGGADEQYF. The CDR3 region has the DNA TGTGCCAGCAGAGCTCACGGTGGAGCAGACGAGCAGTACTTC.

V is TRBV19 and J is TRBJ2-3; either TRBD1 or TRBD2 may supply D (5 bases each). The V gene's germline CDR1 is LNHDA and CDR2 SQIVND (reference sequence). The V and J ends lost 1 base and 0 bases respectively, with 11 bases between them. The CDR3 covers 16 residues. The CDR3 here is CASSIVEGPSTDTQYF. Here the CDR3 DNA reads TGTGCCAGTAGTATAGTAGAGGGACCCAGCACAGATACGCAGTATTTT.

The CDR3 DNA reads TGTGCCAGTAGTATAGTAGGCAGGGCTTATAACATTCAGTACTTC. Translated: CASSIVGRAYNIQYF. The rearrangement joins TRBV19 to TRBJ2-4; possible D gene TRBD1, 5 bases. This CDR3 contains 15 residues. The ends were cut back, 1 base at V and 7 bases at J, with 14 bases in the middle. Germline-derived CDR1 and CDR2 are LNHDA and SQIVND (reference sequence).

The chain is built from TRBV5-1 and TRBJ2-7, with TRBD2 matching 10 bases. This CDR3 has 16 amino acids. V lost 0 bases and J lost 0; bases outside the gene matches: 3. Per germline, CDR1 SGHRS and CDR2 YFSETQ. The CDR3 DNA sequence: TGCGCCAGCAGCTTGGCGGCTAGCGGGAGCTCCTACGAGCAGTACTTC. Protein sequence: CASSLAASGSSYEQYF. Based on the CDR3 plus reference TRBV5-1 and TRBJ2-7, the full variable domain is KAGVTQTPRYLIKTRGQQVTLSCSPISGHRSVSWYQQTPGQGLQFLFEYFSETQRNKGNFPGRFSGRQFSNSRSEMNVSTLELGDSALYLCASSLAASGSSYEQYFGPGTRLTVT.

The rearrangement uses TRBV7-2 and TRBJ2-7; 7 bases agree with TRBD1. The junction had 8 bases not matched to a gene; V was cut back by 0 bases and J by 6 bases. This CDR3 contains 15 residues. Per germline, CDR1 SGHTA and CDR2 FQGNSA. DNA for the CDR3: TGTGCCAGCAGCTTAGCGGCCAGGGGGTTGGGCGAGCAGTACTTC. As protein: CASSLAARGLGEQYF.

As regards this clone: Within the sample, other DNA sequences also encode this same CDR3. V and J are TRBV27 and TRBJ2-7; possibly TRBD2 for D (5 bases). The CDR3 contains 14 residues. V gave up 3 bases and J gave up 3 bases, with 12 bases separating them. Germline CDR1 and CDR2: MNHEY and SMNVEV (reference sequence). The CDR3 DNA follows: TGTGCCAGCAGTTTGAGGGCAGGAAGCTACGAGCAGTACTTC. Translating it yields CASSLRAGSYEQYF.

This clone showed up just once. V and J are TRBV27 and TRBJ1-2, with 7 bases identical to TRBD1. Germline trimming cut 5 bases from V and 4 bases from J; bases unmatched to any gene: 10. The germline V gene has CDR1 MNHEY and CDR2 SMNVEV (reference sequence). There are 15 residues in the CDR3. CDR3 loop: CASSLSQGGGYGYTF. CDR3 bases: TGTGCCAGCAGTCTTAGTCAGGGGGGCGGCTATGGCTACACCTTC.

The V and J genes are TRBV9 and TRBJ2-1; 7 nucleotides align to TRBD1. The J segment lost 12 bases and the V segment lost 1 base, leaving 7 bases of the junction unmatched. The germline V gene encodes CDR1 SGDLS and CDR2 YYNGEE. There are 13 residues in the CDR3. CDR3 amino acids: CASSVTGQLGQFF. The CDR3 DNA sequence: TGTGCCAGCAGCGTAACGGGACAGCTCGGGCAGTTCTTC.

About this clone: This sample includes further DNA sequences coding for the same CDR3. The V and J genes are TRBV7-3 and TRBJ2-1; a weak D match, TRBD2 (6 bases). Trimming left V 3 bases short and J 6 bases short, with 9 bases between. Germline assignment: CDR1 SGHTA and CDR2 FQGTGA. The CDR3 loop spans 13 amino acids. Here the CDR3 DNA reads TGTGCCAGCAGCTTTGGGGGGAGCAATGAGCAGTTCTTC. Amino acid sequence: CASSFGGSNEQFF.